This T cell receptor (beta chain) was found in a study of Graves' ophthalmopathy and Graves' hyperthyroidism. Overall study findings and caveats: The authors also found most expanded thyroid clonotypes above 0.001 frequency in blood.

This clonotype showed up many times. The antigen remains undetermined. It was from around 10 ml of fresh peripheral blood that the PBMCs came. Trimming left V 5 bases short and J 7 bases short, with 12 bases between. The CDR3 is made up of 12 amino acids. From RNA, the CDR3 regions of TCR beta chains were amplified and sequenced. The library came from an HTBI-primed first-round RT-PCR and a second-round multiplex PCR. TCRdb analysed the multiplex PCR reads with MiXCR anew, one entry per CDR3 protein. There are under 250,000 distinct CDR3 sequences in the sample; roughly 29% occur only once, and around 10% lies in the top ten.

The rearrangement joins TRBV12-3 or TRBV12-4 to TRBJ2-7, with TRBD1 as a possible D gene (6 bases). The TCR was taken from a man aged 45-60 years with Graves' ophthalmopathy. The sequenced sample consisted of peripheral blood. The CDR3 is CASSTGSGEQYF. In DNA, the CDR3 is TGTGCCAGCAGTACAGGGTCTGGGGAGCAGTACTTC.